This T cell receptor beta chain stems from a study of identical twins. CDR1 is SGHRS, CDR2 YFSETQ, per germline. The CDR3 is 15 amino acids. The ends were cut back, 0 bases at V and 4 bases at J, with 14 bases in the middle. This clonotype came up a few times. MiXCR, applied by TCRdb to the 5' RACE reads, yields one record per CDR3 protein. The data show hundreds of thousands of distinct CDR3 sequences, roughly 18% seen once. Separately, the same data were catalogued under a study of T cells expressing NK-cell markers. Per that study: Researchers got TCR beta repertoires out of sorted CD3+CD56+NKG2C+, CD3+CD56+NKG2C- and CD3+CD56-NKG2C+ T cells.

The sequence was collected from a woman aged 18 to 35 in good health. The source material was PBMCs. This chain joins TRBV5-1 and TRBJ2-7; D is undetermined. The CDR3 protein is CASSLVETSNYEQYF. The CDR3, as DNA: TGCGCCAGCAGCTTGGTCGAGACTTCTAATTACGAGCAGTACTTC.